A single sample gave rise to the 7 T cell receptor beta chains below, sequenced in a study of T cells after yellow fever vaccination. One entry per CDR3 protein results from TCRdb running MiXCR on the 5' RACE reads. The table records approximately 550,000 distinct CDR3 sequences, approximately 12% of them present only once. The source material was PBMCs, sampled on the day of the yellow fever booster vaccination. The receptors come from a man in his thirties or forties who received the YFV17D yellow fever vaccine.

The table lists this clonotype with a few counts. The genes are TRBV20-1 and TRBJ2-2; D is perhaps TRBD2 (5 bases). The ends were cut back, 6 bases at V and 5 bases at J, with 13 bases in the middle. The germline V gene encodes CDR1 DFQATT and CDR2 SNEGSKA (reference sequence). This CDR3 has 13 residues. CDR3 sequence: CSAIKPGTGELFF. The CDR3 region has the DNA TGCAGTGCCATCAAACCGGGGACCGGGGAGCTGTTTTTT.

This clonotype has just a few counts. The chain links TRBV19 to TRBJ2-1, with TRBD1 matching over 7 bases. The CDR3 is made up of 15 amino acids. Germline V gene lookup returns CDR1 LNHDA and CDR2 SQIVND (reference sequence). V dropped 9 bases and J dropped 9; count of bases not matched to a gene: 17. The CDR3 sequence is CASEGAEYRGSEQFF. The CDR3 DNA reads TGTGCCAGCGAGGGGGCCGAGTATAGGGGGAGTGAGCAGTTCTTC.

The rearrangement uses TRBV3-1 and TRBJ2-7, with D perhaps TRBD2 (6 bases). Per germline, CDR1 LGHDT and CDR2 YNNKEL (reference sequence). V was pared by 11 bases and J by 3 bases, with 17 bases between. The CDR3 length is 13 residues. The CDR3: CAPPGEVSYEQYF. In DNA form, the CDR3 reads TGTGCCCCCCCGGGGGAGGTCAGCTACGAGCAGTACTTC.

There are a few counts of this clonotype. This chain uses TRBV18 with TRBJ2-2; no reliable D call. Germline CDR1 reads KGHSH; CDR2 reads LQKENI. This CDR3 spans 16 amino acids. Trimming stripped 4 bases from V and 4 bases from J, with 16 bases between. The CDR3 here is CASSQGQTLATGELFF. The CDR3, as DNA: TGTGCCAGCTCACAAGGCCAAACTCTCGCCACCGGGGAGCTGTTTTTT.

This clonotype has a handful of counts. The chain carries TRBV6-5 and TRBJ1-4, with D possibly TRBD1 on 5 matching bases. CDR1 is MNHEY and CDR2 is SVGAGI in the germline V gene. Trimming left V 5 bases short and J 4 bases short, with 14 bases between. The CDR3 runs 15 residues. This CDR3 is CASSRKAGFNEKLFF. For the CDR3, the DNA is TGTGCCAGCAGTAGGAAGGCAGGGTTTAATGAAAAACTGTTTTTT.

This clonotype was counted ten times or more. The genes are TRBV20-1 and TRBJ2-1; 10 bases are shared with TRBD2. The CDR3 has 15 amino acids. CDR1 and CDR2 (germline): DFQATT, SNEGSKA (reference sequence). With 0 bases clipped from V and 6 bases from J, the junction kept 5 bases outside the gene matches. CDR3 amino acids: CSARDLLAGINEQFF. The CDR3 nucleotides are TGCAGTGCTAGAGATCTACTAGCGGGAATCAATGAGCAGTTCTTC.

CDR3 nucleotides: TGCGCCAGCGGCGTAAACACCGGGGAGCTGTTTTTT. It encodes CASGVNTGELFF. The J gene is TRBJ2-2, the V gene TRBV5-1; D is uncertain. Germline V gene lookup returns CDR1 SGHRS and CDR2 YFSETQ. Between the trimmed V and J ends, which lost 7 bases and 2 bases, there was a span of 6 bases. The CDR3 has 12 residues.